This section outlines one T cell receptor beta chain sequence together with its context. V lost 4 bases and J 1 base, leaving 17 bases between the germline ends. The CDR3 is 16 amino acids. Per the germline V gene, CDR1 is SGHTS and CDR2 is YDEGEE. This sample stems from a study of blood T cell repertoires in COVID-19. Study-wide context: Donors in the United States, Italy and Spain gave samples during acute or convalescent COVID-19. T cells, B-cell-depleted T cells, or PBMCs supplied cDNA or gDNA.

In the original analysis: Amplification of reference gene primers provided the estimated nucleated cell counts. Data came from immunoSEQ multiplex PCR; TCRdb stores just in-frame clones and leaves some out. That table supplies the V and J calls and clone size; D and trimming were determined from the DNA. The profile shows a few hundred thousand clones, over 75% of them singletons. This TCR was sampled from a man aged 45-65 years with acute or convalescent COVID-19. The J gene is TRBJ1-1, the V gene TRBV5-8; maybe TRBD1 (5 bases). Sequencing was carried out using peripheral blood. CDR3 protein: CASSRWVGARNTEAFF. The CDR3, as DNA: TGTGCCAGCAGCCGCTGGGTAGGGGCAAGGAACACTGAAGCTTTCTTT. The full variable domain, its missing parts supplied by reference TRBV5-8 and TRBJ1-1, is EAGVTQSPTHLIKTRGQQATLRCSPISGHTSVYWYQQALGLGLQFLLWYDEGEERNRGNFPPRFSGRQFPNYSSELNVNALELEDSALYLCASSRWVGARNTEAFFGQGTRLTVV.